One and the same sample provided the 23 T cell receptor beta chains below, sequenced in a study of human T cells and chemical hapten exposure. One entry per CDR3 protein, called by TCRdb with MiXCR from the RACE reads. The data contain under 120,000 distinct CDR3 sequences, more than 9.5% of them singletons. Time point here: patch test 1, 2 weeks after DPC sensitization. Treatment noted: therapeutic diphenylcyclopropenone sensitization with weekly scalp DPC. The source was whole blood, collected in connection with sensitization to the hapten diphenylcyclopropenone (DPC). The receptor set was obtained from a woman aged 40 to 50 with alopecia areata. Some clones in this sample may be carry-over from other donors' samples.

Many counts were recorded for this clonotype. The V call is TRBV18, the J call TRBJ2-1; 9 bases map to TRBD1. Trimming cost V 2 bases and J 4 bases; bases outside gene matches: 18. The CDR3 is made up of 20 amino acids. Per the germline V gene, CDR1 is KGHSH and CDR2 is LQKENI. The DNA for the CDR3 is TGTGCCAGCTCACCATCGGTGACAGGGGGTTTGGCTACCTTATACAATGAGCAGTTCTTC. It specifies CASSPSVTGGLATLYNEQFF.

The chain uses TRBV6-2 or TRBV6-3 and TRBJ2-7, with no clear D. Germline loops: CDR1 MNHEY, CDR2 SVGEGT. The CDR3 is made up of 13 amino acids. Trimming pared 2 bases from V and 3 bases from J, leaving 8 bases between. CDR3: CASSYRPDYEQYF. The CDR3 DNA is TGTGCCAGCAGTTACCGGCCGGACTACGAGCAGTACTTC.

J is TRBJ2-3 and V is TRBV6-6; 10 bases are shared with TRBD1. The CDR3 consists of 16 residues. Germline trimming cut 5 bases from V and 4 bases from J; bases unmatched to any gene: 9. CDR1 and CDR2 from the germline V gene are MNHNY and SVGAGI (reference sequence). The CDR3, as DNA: TGTGCCAGCAGTCAATCCGGACAGGGGGTAGCAGATACGCAGTATTTT. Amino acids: CASSQSGQGVADTQYF.

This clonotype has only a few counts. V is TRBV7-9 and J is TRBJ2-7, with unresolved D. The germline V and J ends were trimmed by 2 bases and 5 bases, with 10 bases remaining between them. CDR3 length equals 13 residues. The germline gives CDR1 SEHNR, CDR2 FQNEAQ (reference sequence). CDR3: CASSLHVLDEQYF. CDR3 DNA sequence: TGTGCCAGCAGCTTACATGTCTTGGACGAGCAGTACTTC.

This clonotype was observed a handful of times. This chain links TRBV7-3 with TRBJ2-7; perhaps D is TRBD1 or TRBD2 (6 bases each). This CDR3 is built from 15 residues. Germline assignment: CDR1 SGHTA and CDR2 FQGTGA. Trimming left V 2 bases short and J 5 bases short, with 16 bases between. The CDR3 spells CASSLGGHGSDEQYF. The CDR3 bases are TGTGCCAGCAGCTTAGGGGGACACGGGAGCGACGAGCAGTACTTC.

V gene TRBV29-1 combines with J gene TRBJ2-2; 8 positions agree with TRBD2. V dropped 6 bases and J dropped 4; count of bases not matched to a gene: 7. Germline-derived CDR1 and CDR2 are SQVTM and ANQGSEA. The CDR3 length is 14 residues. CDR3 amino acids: CSVPSLAGTGELFF. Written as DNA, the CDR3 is TGCAGCGTACCAAGCCTAGCGGGCACCGGGGAGCTGTTTTTT.

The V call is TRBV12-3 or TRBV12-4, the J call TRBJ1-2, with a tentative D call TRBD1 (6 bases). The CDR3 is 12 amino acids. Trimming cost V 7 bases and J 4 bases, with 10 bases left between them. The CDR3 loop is CASTTGRYGYTF. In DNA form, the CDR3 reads TGTGCCAGCACTACAGGGCGCTATGGCTACACCTTC.

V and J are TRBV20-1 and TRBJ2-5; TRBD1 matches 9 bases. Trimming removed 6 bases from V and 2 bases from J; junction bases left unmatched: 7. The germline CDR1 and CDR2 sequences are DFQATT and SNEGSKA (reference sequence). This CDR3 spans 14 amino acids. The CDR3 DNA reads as TGCAGTGCGATACAAGGACAGGGGCAAGAGACCCAGTACTTC. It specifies CSAIQGQGQETQYF.

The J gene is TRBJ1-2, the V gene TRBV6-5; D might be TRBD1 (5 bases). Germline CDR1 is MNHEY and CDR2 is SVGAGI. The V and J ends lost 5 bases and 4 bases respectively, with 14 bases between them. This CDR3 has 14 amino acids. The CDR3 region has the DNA TGTGCCAGCAGTCAAGCCTGGGGCCCCTATGGCTACACCTTC. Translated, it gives CASSQAWGPYGYTF.

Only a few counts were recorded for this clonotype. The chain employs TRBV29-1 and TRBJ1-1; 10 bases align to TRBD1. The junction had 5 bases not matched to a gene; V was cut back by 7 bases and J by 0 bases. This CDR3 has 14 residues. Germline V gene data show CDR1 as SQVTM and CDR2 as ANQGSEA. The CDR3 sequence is CSGRDRGMNTEAFF. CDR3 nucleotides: TGCAGCGGTAGGGACAGGGGCATGAACACTGAAGCTTTCTTT.

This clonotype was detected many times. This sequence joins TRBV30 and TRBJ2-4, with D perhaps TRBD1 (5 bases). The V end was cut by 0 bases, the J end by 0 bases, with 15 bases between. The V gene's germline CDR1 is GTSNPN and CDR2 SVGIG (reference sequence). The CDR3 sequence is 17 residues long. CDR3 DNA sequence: TGTGCCTGGAGTGTCAGTCGGACACCGAGAGCCAAAAACATTCAGTACTTC. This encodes CAWSVSRTPRAKNIQYF.

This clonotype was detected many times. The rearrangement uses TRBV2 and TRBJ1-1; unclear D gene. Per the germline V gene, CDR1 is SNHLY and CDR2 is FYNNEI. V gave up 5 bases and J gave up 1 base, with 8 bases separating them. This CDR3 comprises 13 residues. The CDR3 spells CASSPTANTEAFF. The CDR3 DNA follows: TGTGCCAGCAGTCCTACTGCGAACACTGAAGCTTTCTTT.

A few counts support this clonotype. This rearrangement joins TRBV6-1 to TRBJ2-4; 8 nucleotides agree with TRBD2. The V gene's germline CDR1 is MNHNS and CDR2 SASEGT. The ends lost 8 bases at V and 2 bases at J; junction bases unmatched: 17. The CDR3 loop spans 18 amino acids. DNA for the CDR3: TGTGCCAGCGTTCCTGCGGTAGCGGGAAGGGTGTCCAAAAACATTCAGTACTTC. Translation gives CASVPAVAGRVSKNIQYF.

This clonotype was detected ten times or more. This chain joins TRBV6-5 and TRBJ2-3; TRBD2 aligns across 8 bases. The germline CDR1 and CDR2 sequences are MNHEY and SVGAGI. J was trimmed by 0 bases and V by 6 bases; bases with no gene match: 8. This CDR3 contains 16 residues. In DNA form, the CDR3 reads TGTGCCAGCAGCCCCAGAGTAGCGGGAAGCACAGATACGCAGTATTTT. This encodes CASSPRVAGSTDTQYF.

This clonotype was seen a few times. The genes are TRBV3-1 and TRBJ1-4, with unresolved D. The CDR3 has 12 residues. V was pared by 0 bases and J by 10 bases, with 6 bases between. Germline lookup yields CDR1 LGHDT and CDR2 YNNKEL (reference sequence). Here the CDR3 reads CASSQDYGKLFF. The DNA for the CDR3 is TGTGCCAGCAGCCAAGATTACGGAAAACTGTTTTTT.

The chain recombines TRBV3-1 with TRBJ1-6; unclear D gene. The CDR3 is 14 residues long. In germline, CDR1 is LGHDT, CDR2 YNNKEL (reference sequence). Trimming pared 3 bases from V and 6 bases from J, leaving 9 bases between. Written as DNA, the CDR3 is TGTGCCAGCAGCCATAAAAGGGTTAATTCACCCCTCCACTTT. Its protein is CASSHKRVNSPLHF. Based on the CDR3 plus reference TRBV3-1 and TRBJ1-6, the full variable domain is DTAVSQTPKYLVTQMGNDKSIKCEQNLGHDTMYWYKQDSKKFLKIMFSYNNKELIINETVPNRFSPKSPDKAHLNLHINSLELGDSAVYFCASSHKRVNSPLHFGNGTRLTVT.

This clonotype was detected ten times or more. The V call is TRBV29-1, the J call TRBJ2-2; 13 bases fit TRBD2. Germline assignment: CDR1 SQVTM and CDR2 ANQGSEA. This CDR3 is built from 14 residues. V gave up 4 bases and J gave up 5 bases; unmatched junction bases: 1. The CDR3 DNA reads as TGCAGCGTTGGACTAGCGGGAGGAACCGGGGAGCTGTTTTTT. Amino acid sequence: CSVGLAGGTGELFF.

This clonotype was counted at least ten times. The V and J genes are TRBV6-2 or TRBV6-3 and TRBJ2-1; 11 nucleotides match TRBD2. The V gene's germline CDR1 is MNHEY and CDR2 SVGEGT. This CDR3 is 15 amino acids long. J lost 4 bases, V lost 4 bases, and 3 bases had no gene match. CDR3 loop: CASSSGLADYNEQFF. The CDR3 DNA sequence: TGTGCCAGCAGTTCGGGACTAGCGGATTACAATGAGCAGTTCTTC.

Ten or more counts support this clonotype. CDR3 nucleotide sequence: TGTGCCACCAGCAGAGAAATTGGCTGGGGCAATCAGCCCCAGCATTTT. Translating it yields CATSREIGWGNQPQHF. This rearrangement joins TRBV15 to TRBJ1-5; D uncertain. V was pared by 0 bases and J by 2 bases, with 11 bases between. Germline V gene sequence: CDR1 LNHNV, CDR2 YYDKDF (reference sequence). The CDR3 sequence is 16 residues long.

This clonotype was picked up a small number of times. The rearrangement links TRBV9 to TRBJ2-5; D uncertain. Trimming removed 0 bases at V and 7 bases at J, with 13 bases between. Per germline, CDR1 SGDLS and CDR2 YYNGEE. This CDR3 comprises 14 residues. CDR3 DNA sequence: TGTGCCAGCAGCGTAGGGGCGGAGATAGCGACCCAGTACTTC. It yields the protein CASSVGAEIATQYF.

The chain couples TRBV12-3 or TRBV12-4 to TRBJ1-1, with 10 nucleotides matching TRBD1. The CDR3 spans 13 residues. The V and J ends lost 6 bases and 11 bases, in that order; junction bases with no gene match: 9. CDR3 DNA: TGTGCCAGCAGCCCTCCGGGACAGGGGAGGGCTTTCTTT. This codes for CASSPPGQGRAFF.

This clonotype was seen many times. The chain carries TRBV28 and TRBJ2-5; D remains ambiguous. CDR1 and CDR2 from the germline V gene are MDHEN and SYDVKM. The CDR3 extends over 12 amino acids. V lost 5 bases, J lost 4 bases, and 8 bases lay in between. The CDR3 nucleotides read TGTGCCAGCAGTCCCTCCTTAGAGACCCAGTACTTC. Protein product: CASSPSLETQYF. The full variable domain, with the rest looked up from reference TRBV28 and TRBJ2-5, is DVKVTQSSRYLVKRTGEKVFLECVQDMDHENMFWYRQDPGLGLRLIYFSYDVKMKEKGDIPEGYSVSREKKERFSLILESASTNQTSMYLCASSPSLETQYFGPGTRLLVL.

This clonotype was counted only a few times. For the CDR3, the DNA is TGCAGCGTTTCCTATGGGACTAGCCCCGGCGAGCAGTACTTC. It translates to CSVSYGTSPGEQYF. J is TRBJ2-7 and V is TRBV29-1, with 9 bases that match TRBD2. The CDR3 consists of 14 residues. The junction had 11 bases not matched to a gene; V was cut back by 5 bases and J by 6 bases. Germline CDR1 SQVTM, CDR2 ANQGSEA.